The source of this TCR beta chain is a study of blood T cell repertoires in COVID-19 (dated by TCRdb to between 2020 and 2021). Concerning the study at large: The collaborator samples originated in the United States, Italy and Spain and spanned the acute and convalescent phases of COVID-19. Sample metadata almost always included a de-identified subject ID, COVID-19 status, age in years and sex. Subjects who had been exposed to COVID-19, were actively infected with it, or had recovered from it provided the deeply sampled blood TCRbeta repertoires that made up the dataset. The material from the prospective study consisted of cDNA or gDNA derived from T cells, B-cell-depleted T cells, or PBMCs. Samples were obtained from the ongoing ImmuneRACE study (first 160 participants) and from some 1,300 subjects provided by 6 global collaborators. HLA class I and class II types, where available, came from metadata supplied by the sample provider rather than from assay-based typing. A freely available public database, intended as a resource for researchers studying the immune response to SARS-CoV-2, is where the repertoires were released.

Reading the germline V gene gives CDR1 MNHEY and CDR2 SVGAGI. V is reduced by 6 bases and J by 0 bases, leaving a spacing of 9 bases between them. The CDR3 runs 14 amino acids, cysteine and phenylalanine included. This entry keeps only the CDR3 DNA: 42 bases, framed from base 1. In regard to this clone: Its cognate antigen has yet to be identified. No much larger clone exists at a distance of one base, and base qualities are not known.

The research as a whole found: How much clinical and demographic metadata was included differed by source and by participant, and the metadata was provided uncurated.

Each collaborating institution followed its own protocols to collect whole blood in K2EDTA tubes. Collaborator samples were shipped for TCRbeta analysis as frozen whole blood, isolated PBMCs, or DNA extracted from either sample type. TCRbeta CDR3 regions were amplified from genomic DNA by means of the immunoSEQ Assay, a bias-controlled multiplex PCR. The published analysis was carried out like this. The number of nucleated cells in each sample was estimated by amplification of reference gene primers within the assay. To quantify the absolute abundance of each unique TCRbeta CDR3 rearrangement, sequence reads were collapsed and filtered. Productive Simpson clonality was computed per sample as the square root of Simpson's diversity index over productive rearrangements. TCRdb limited this immuneACCESS table to in-frame rearrangements with V and J called. A share of clones is missing; checked studies link under half to unresolved V genes, and the rest is unexplained. Clone size and V and J calls were adopted from that table, with D and trimming inferred from the DNA. The table for this sample lists about 220,000 clones; 80% of them were counted only once. The top ten clonotypes cover 7.2% of the sample.

The chain was built from TRBV6-5 and TRBJ1-5; the D gene remains uncertain. Sequenced sample: peripheral blood. The TCR sequence derives from a woman aged 65 to 85 with acute or convalescent COVID-19. The DNA sequence reads TGTGCCAGCAGGCAGATTTATAGCAATCAGCCCCAGCATTTT. Translation gives CASRQIYSNQPQHF.